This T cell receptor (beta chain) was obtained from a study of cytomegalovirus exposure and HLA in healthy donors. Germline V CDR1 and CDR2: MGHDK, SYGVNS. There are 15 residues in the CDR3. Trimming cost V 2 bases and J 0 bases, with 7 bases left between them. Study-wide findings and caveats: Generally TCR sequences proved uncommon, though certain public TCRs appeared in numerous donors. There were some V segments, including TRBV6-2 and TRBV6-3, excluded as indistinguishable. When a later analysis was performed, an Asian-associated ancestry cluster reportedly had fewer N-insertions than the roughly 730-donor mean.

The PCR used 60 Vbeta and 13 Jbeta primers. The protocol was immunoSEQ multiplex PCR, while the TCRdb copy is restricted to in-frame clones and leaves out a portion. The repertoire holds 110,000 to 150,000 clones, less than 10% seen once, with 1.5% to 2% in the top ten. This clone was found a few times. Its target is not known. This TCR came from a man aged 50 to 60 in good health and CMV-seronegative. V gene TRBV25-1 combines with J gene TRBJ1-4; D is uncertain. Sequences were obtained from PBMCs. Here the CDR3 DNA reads TGTGCCAGCAGTGAAAGCGGGACAACTAATGAAAAACTGTTTTTT. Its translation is CASSESGTTNEKLFF.